What follows describes a single TCR beta chain. Its specificity is not known. This sample stems from a study of radiation and T cells in renal cell carcinoma. Study-wide background: Nephrectomy followed 15 Gy stereotactic body radiation by 4 weeks. Findings and caveats of the study: From baseline, blood top tumor clonotypes peaked at 2 weeks post-radiation. No pretreatment tumor biopsies were available for baseline clonotypes.

CDR1 is MNHNY and CDR2 is SVGAGI in the germline V gene (reference sequence). V was shortened by 6 bases and J by 1 base, with 19 bases between the two germline ends. The CDR3 consists of 16 residues. Libraries were prepared by immunoSEQ multiplex PCR; TCRdb keeps only in-frame clonotypes and omits some of them. The repertoire has fewer than 90,000 clones, approximately 86% of them found once; the top ten carry approximately 22%. Time point given: blood 2 weeks post-SBRT. Noted treatment: 15 Gy SBRT to primary tumor, nephrectomy 4 weeks later. V is TRBV6-6 and J is TRBJ2-7; D may correspond to TRBD1 or TRBD2 (7 bases each). The clonotype was recovered from a woman in her 50s with renal cell carcinoma. Sequenced material: blood, taken from a patient whose treatment included radiotherapy and nephrectomy. The CDR3 sequence: CASSVGGGSRSYEQYF. Here the CDR3 DNA reads TGTGCCAGCAGCGTAGGGGGCGGGAGCAGGTCCTACGAGCAGTACTTC.